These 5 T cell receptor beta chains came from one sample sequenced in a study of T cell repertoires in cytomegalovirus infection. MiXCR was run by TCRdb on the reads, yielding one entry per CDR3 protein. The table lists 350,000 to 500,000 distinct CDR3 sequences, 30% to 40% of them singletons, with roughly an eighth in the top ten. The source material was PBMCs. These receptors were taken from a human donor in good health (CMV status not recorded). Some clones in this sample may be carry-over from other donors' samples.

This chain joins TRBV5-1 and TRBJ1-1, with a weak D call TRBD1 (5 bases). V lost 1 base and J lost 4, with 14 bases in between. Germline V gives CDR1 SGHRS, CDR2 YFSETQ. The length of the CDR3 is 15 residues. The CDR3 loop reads CASSLNELGTTEAFF. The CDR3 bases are TGCGCCAGCAGCTTGAATGAGTTGGGGACCACTGAAGCTTTCTTT.

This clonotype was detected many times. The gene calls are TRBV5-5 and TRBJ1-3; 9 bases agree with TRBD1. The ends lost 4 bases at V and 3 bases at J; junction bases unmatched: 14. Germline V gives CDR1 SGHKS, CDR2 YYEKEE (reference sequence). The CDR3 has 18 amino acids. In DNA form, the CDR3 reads TGTGCCAGCAGCCCAAGCGTCAGAACAGGGGGCGGTGGAAACACCATATATTTT. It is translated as CASSPSVRTGGGGNTIYF.

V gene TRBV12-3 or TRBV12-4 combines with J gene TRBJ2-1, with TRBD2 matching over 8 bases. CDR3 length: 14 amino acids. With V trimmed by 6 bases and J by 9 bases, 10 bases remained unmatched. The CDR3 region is CASRRSGEGIEQFF. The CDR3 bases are TGTGCCAGCAGGCGTAGCGGGGAGGGAATTGAGCAGTTCTTC.

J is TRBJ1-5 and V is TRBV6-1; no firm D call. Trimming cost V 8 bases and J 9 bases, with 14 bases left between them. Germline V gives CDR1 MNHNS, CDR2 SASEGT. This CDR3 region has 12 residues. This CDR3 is CASDDTRGPQHF. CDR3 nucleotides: TGTGCCAGCGATGACACCCGGGGGCCCCAGCATTTT.

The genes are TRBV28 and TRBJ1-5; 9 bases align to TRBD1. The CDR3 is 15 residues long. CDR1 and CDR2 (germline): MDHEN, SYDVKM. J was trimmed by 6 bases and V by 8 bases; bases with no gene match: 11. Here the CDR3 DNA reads TGTGCCAGCCGTTATGGGGGACAGGGTGGTCAGCCCCAGCATTTT. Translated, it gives CASRYGGQGGQPQHF.